These 27 T cell receptor beta chains were all obtained from the same sample, sequenced in a study of shared clonotypes between healthy human individuals. Assay: immunoSEQ multiplex PCR; the TCRdb copy retains only in-frame clones and omits some. Of about 1 million clones listed, about three quarters are singletons. The specimen sequenced was memory CD4+ T cells sorted from blood. Subset of the sample: CD45RA-negative fraction. These receptors originate from a young man in good health.

The chain recombines TRBV9 with TRBJ2-5, with D possibly being TRBD2 (5 bases). The germline gives CDR1 SGDLS, CDR2 YYNGEE. The CDR3 has 14 residues. V was shortened by 0 bases and J by 5 bases, with 11 bases between the two germline ends. The CDR3 reads CASSVDQREETQYF. The CDR3 DNA sequence: TGTGCCAGCAGCGTAGATCAGAGGGAGGAGACCCAGTACTTC.

The chain recombines TRBV27 with TRBJ1-4; perhaps TRBD1 as D (6 bases). Trimming stripped 6 bases from V and 4 bases from J, with 15 bases between. The CDR3 is 15 amino acids. Looked up from germline, CDR1 is MNHEY and CDR2 is SMNVEV (reference sequence). The CDR3 is CASRPQGQFNEKLFF. Here the CDR3 DNA reads TGTGCCAGCAGACCACAGGGTCAGTTTAATGAAAAACTGTTTTTT.

The chain combines TRBV11-2 with TRBJ2-5; D may correspond to TRBD1 or TRBD2 (6 bases each). Germline values: CDR1 SGHAT, CDR2 FQNNGV. V lost 5 bases and J lost 2, with 12 bases in between. The CDR3 has 14 residues. CDR3: CASSPEGGQETQYF. The CDR3 DNA reads TGTGCCAGCAGCCCTGAGGGGGGACAAGAGACCCAGTACTTC.

This clone was counted a few times. The chain is built from TRBV28 and TRBJ1-6; TRBD1 matches 11 bases. Germline CDR1 MDHEN, CDR2 SYDVKM. This CDR3 region has 17 residues. Germline trimming cut 5 bases from V and 7 bases from J; bases unmatched to any gene: 10. In nucleotides, the CDR3 is TGTGCCAGCAGTGCACCGCCGGGACAGGGGGTCAATTCACCCCTCCACTTT. Translating it yields CASSAPPGQGVNSPLHF.

This rearrangement joins TRBV5-6 to TRBJ2-4, with D maybe TRBD2 (6 bases). Trimming removed 4 bases from V and 7 bases from J, with 15 bases in between. The CDR3 runs to 14 residues. Per germline, CDR1 SGHDT and CDR2 YYEEEE. CDR3 sequence (DNA): TGTGCCAGCAGCCGGGGGACCGGGCGGAACATTCAGTACTTC. It specifies CASSRGTGRNIQYF.

This clone was counted a few times. This chain connects TRBV7-8 to TRBJ1-5; D remains unclear. Germline V gene lookup returns CDR1 SGHVS and CDR2 FQNEAQ. The CDR3 consists of 14 residues. V lost 6 bases and J lost 0, with 9 bases in between. Here the CDR3 DNA reads TGTGCCAGCAGTCAAACTAATAGCAATCAGCCCCAGCATTTT. It codes for CASSQTNSNQPQHF.

The chain employs TRBV5-1 and TRBJ2-7; 13 positions match TRBD2. CDR1 is SGHRS, CDR2 YFSETQ, per germline. There are 15 residues in the CDR3. Losses at the gene ends were 4 bases for V and 3 bases for J; bases not matched to a gene: 4. The CDR3 loop reads CASSPGTSGNYEQYF. CDR3 nucleotide sequence: TGCGCCAGCAGCCCGGGGACTAGCGGGAACTACGAGCAGTACTTC.

The rearrangement links TRBV27 to TRBJ2-3; the match to TRBD2 covers 13 bases. V dropped 4 bases and J dropped 2; count of bases not matched to a gene: 6. There are 17 residues in the CDR3. The germline V gene encodes CDR1 MNHEY and CDR2 SMNVEV (reference sequence). CDR3: CASSSRLAGGLTDTQYF. DNA for the CDR3: TGTGCCAGCAGTTCACGACTAGCGGGAGGACTCACAGATACGCAGTATTTT.

In its sample, this clone was seen a few times. The V gene is TRBV30, the J gene TRBJ2-7, with D possibly TRBD1 on 6 matching bases. Trimming left V 5 bases short and J 3 bases short, with 8 bases between. The CDR3 length is 11 residues. Germline-derived CDR1 and CDR2 are GTSNPN and SVGIG (reference sequence). For the CDR3, the DNA is TGTGCCTGGGCCAGGGGCTACGAGCAGTACTTC. It specifies CAWARGYEQYF.

This clone was seen a few times. The V and J genes are TRBV2 and TRBJ2-1; D may be TRBD1 or TRBD2 (5 bases each). Trimming stripped 2 bases from V and 9 bases from J, with 8 bases between. Germline CDR1 is SNHLY and CDR2 is FYNNEI. The CDR3 totals 12 residues. The CDR3 DNA follows: TGTGCCAGCAGTGAAATGAGGGGTGAGCAGTTCTTC. Translating it yields CASSEMRGEQFF.

V and J are TRBV6-1 and TRBJ2-2; no reliable D call. Germline CDR1 MNHNS, CDR2 SASEGT. This CDR3 comprises 14 residues. V was shortened by 0 bases and J by 4 bases, with 6 bases between the two germline ends. In DNA form, the CDR3 reads TGTGCCAGCAGTGAAGCGTTATTCACCGGGGAGCTGTTTTTT. Amino acid sequence: CASSEALFTGELFF.

Remarks on this clone: Other DNA sequences in this sample translate to the same CDR3. The chain combines TRBV5-1 with TRBJ1-6; 9 nucleotides align to TRBD1. Germline V gene data show CDR1 as SGHRS and CDR2 as YFSETQ. Unmatched junction bases numbered 5, after V lost 4 bases and J lost 6 bases. The CDR3 is 15 amino acids. CDR3 protein: CASSSGTGPNSPLHF. CDR3 sequence (DNA): TGCGCCAGCAGCAGCGGGACAGGGCCTAATTCACCCCTCCACTTT.

This clone was detected only a few times. The chain has TRBV18 and TRBJ2-1; 9 bases agree with TRBD1. CDR1 is KGHSH, CDR2 LQKENI, per germline. The CDR3 consists of 15 residues. V was clipped by 4 bases and J by 0 bases; unmatched bases: 1. This chain's CDR3 is CASSQGQGSYNEQFF. CDR3 coding DNA: TGTGCCAGCTCACAGGGACAGGGCTCCTACAATGAGCAGTTCTTC. Full variable domain (remainder filled in from reference TRBV18 and TRBJ2-1): NAGVMQNPRHLVRRRGQEARLRCSPMKGHSHVYWYRQLPEEGLKFMVYLQKENIIDESGMPKERFSAEFPKEGPSILRIQQVVRGDSAAYFCASSQGQGSYNEQFFGPGTRLTVL.

The chain combines TRBV6-6 with TRBJ1-5, with D unclear. The CDR3 totals 14 residues. With 2 bases removed from V and 7 bases from J, the gap between germline ends came to 12 bases. Germline V lookup: CDR1 MNHNY, CDR2 SVGAGI (reference sequence). DNA for the CDR3: TGTGCCAGCAGTTACGTCTTGGGGAACCAGCCCCAGCATTTT. Its protein product is CASSYVLGNQPQHF.

This clone was detected many times. This sequence joins TRBV19 and TRBJ2-4; maybe TRBD1 (5 bases). The V end lost 7 bases, the J end lost 0 bases, and 13 bases lay between the germline ends. The CDR3 is 15 residues long. CDR1 and CDR2 from the germline V gene are LNHDA and SQIVND (reference sequence). CDR3 DNA: TGTGCCAGTAAAGACAGAACCTTAGCCAAAAACATTCAGTACTTC. Encoded protein: CASKDRTLAKNIQYF.

The chain couples TRBV11-3 to TRBJ2-1; 9 bases are a match to TRBD2. J lost 9 bases, V lost 5 bases, and 11 bases had no gene match. CDR3 length: 15 amino acids. Germline CDR1 reads SGHNT; CDR2 reads YENEEA. The CDR3 sequence: CASSPGVAGEGEQFF. The CDR3 DNA reads TGTGCCAGCAGCCCCGGGGTAGCGGGAGAAGGTGAGCAGTTCTTC. Combining the CDR3 with reference TRBV11-3 and TRBJ2-1 gives the whole variable domain EAGVVQSPRYKIIEKKQPVAFWCNPISGHNTLYWYLQNLGQGPELLIRYENEEAVDDSQLPKDRFSAERLKGVDSTLKIQPAELGDSAVYLCASSPGVAGEGEQFFGPGTRLTVL.

This chain connects TRBV5-1 to TRBJ2-3; 9 bases agree with TRBD2. The CDR3 is made up of 15 amino acids. Trimming at V came to 3 bases and at J to 2 bases, leaving 4 bases not matched to a gene. Germline V gene data show CDR1 as SGHRS and CDR2 as YFSETQ. CDR3 sequence: CASSSLAGYTDTQYF. For the CDR3, the DNA is TGCGCCAGCAGCTCCCTAGCGGGGTACACAGATACGCAGTATTTT.

This clone came up once. The chain combines TRBV7-3 with TRBJ2-5; D is uncertain. The V end was cut by 0 bases, the J end by 5 bases, with 7 bases between. The CDR3 is made up of 13 amino acids. Germline V gene data show CDR1 as SGHTA and CDR2 as FQGTGA. The CDR3 DNA follows: TGTGCCAGCAGCTTAACGGTTATGGAGACCCAGTACTTC. It is translated as CASSLTVMETQYF.

Notes on this clone: Distinct nucleotide sequences in the sample also encode this CDR3. The V and J genes are TRBV6-6 and TRBJ2-7, with 8 positions matching TRBD1. The CDR3 is made up of 15 amino acids. Germline-derived CDR1 and CDR2 are MNHNY and SVGAGI (reference sequence). V gave up 4 bases and J gave up 2 bases; unmatched junction bases: 7. The CDR3 nucleotides read TGTGCCAGCAGTTCCTCCGGGACAGGTCCCTACGAGCAGTACTTC. Its translation: CASSSSGTGPYEQYF.

In nucleotides, the CDR3 is TGTGCCAGCAGCAGAACCCGGGACAGTTCCTATGGCTACACCTTC. It translates to CASSRTRDSSYGYTF. The chain joins TRBV5-6 to TRBJ1-2; the match to TRBD1 covers 7 bases. CDR3 length equals 15 residues. Germline CDR1 is SGHDT and CDR2 is YYEEEE. J gave up 4 bases and V 4 bases, and 10 bases lay outside the gene matches.

The rearrangement uses TRBV18 and TRBJ1-1, with D unresolved. This CDR3 has 14 amino acids. Germline assignment: CDR1 KGHSH and CDR2 LQKENI. V shed 3 bases and J shed 7 bases, with 15 bases lying between them. The CDR3 nucleotides read TGTGCCAGCTCACCCCCCGCGCCAGCTGTTGAAGCTTTCTTT. This codes for CASSPPAPAVEAFF.

This clone was counted a few times. The chain has TRBV30 and TRBJ1-5; 10 bases match TRBD1. The CDR3 is made up of 14 amino acids. V was pared by 4 bases and J by 3 bases, with 3 bases of the junction left unmatched. Germline V gene sequence: CDR1 GTSNPN, CDR2 SVGIG (reference sequence). The CDR3 reads CAWTGQGNNQPQHF. CDR3 sequence (DNA): TGTGCCTGGACGGGACAGGGGAACAATCAGCCCCAGCATTTT.

V gene TRBV30 combines with J gene TRBJ1-6, with 8 positions matching TRBD1. V was clipped by 4 bases and J by 5 bases; unmatched bases: 4. Germline V CDR1 and CDR2: GTSNPN, SVGIG (reference sequence). The CDR3 totals 14 residues. The CDR3 sequence is CAWNRGFDNSPLHF. The CDR3 DNA follows: TGTGCCTGGAACAGGGGGTTCGATAATTCACCCCTCCACTTT.

The chain employs TRBV4-1 and TRBJ1-3, with D maybe TRBD1 (6 bases). Trimming took 0 bases from V and 0 from J, leaving 12 bases between them. CDR1 is MGHRA, CDR2 YSYEKL, per germline. The CDR3 has 17 amino acids. CDR3 DNA sequence: TGCGCCAGCAGCCAAGAAGGGGGGAAATACTCTGGAAACACCATATATTTT. This encodes CASSQEGGKYSGNTIYF.

This clone was seen a handful of times. This sequence joins TRBV6-5 and TRBJ1-1; 8 bases fit TRBD1. V lost 6 bases and J lost 2; bases outside the gene matches: 8. Germline V gene lookup returns CDR1 MNHEY and CDR2 SVGAGI. This CDR3 has 15 residues. The DNA of the CDR3 is TGTGCCAGCAGGTTCACAGGGGGGACAAACACTGAAGCTTTCTTT. This translates into CASRFTGGTNTEAFF.

The V call is TRBV4-3, the J call TRBJ1-4; D is uncertain. Trimming left V 0 bases short and J 10 bases short, with 15 bases between. Germline assignment: CDR1 LGHNA and CDR2 YSLEER. This CDR3 has 15 amino acids. CDR3 protein: CASSQDVAGVIKLFF. DNA of the CDR3: TGCGCCAGCAGCCAAGACGTCGCCGGGGTTATAAAACTGTTTTTT.

In its sample, this clone was seen once. This chain links TRBV5-1 with TRBJ2-5; TRBD1 matches 8 bases. This CDR3 contains 15 residues. With 2 bases clipped from V and 1 base from J, the junction kept 4 bases outside the gene matches. Germline CDR1 and CDR2: SGHRS and YFSETQ. This CDR3 reads CASSFWTGTQETQYF. As DNA, the CDR3 is TGCGCCAGCAGCTTTTGGACAGGGACCCAAGAGACCCAGTACTTC.